By share, the clone carrying this TCR beta chain ranks as medium-sized. Its antigen is undetermined. Rearranged V-D-J TRB sequences were amplified with a mixed TRB-A/B primer pool. One entry per CDR3 protein results from TCRdb running MiXCR on the multiplex PCR reads. The sample has more than 5,000 distinct CDR3 sequences, roughly a third seen once. Peripheral blood genomic DNA, not sorted cells or RNA, was the template. Per germline, CDR1 SGHNT and CDR2 YENEEA. V lost 5 bases, J lost 9 bases, and 5 bases stayed unmatched. This CDR3 is built from 12 residues. This specimen comes from a study of T cell repertoires in aging, cancer and after chemotherapy. Study-level results: Rebound thymic output was suggested by rising median generation probability during chemotherapy in each cancer cohort.

The specimen sequenced was blood. The TCR was taken from a human donor with a blood cancer. The gene calls are TRBV11-3 and TRBJ2-3; TRBD1 aligns across 7 bases. The CDR3 region is CASSPDRETQYF. The CDR3 nucleotides read TGTGCCAGCAGCCCCGACAGGGAGACGCAGTATTTT.